This T cell receptor beta chain derives from a study of blood T cell repertoires in COVID-19. Study-level background: COVID-19 samples from acute and convalescent phases originated in the United States, Italy and Spain. Sources were T cells, B-cell-depleted T cells, or PBMCs; the material itself was cDNA or gDNA.

Original methodology: Nucleated cell number was recorded as an estimate derived from reference gene primer amplification. Using immunoSEQ multiplex PCR, the repertoire was profiled, and TCRdb retains in-frame clones only, with some absent. The V and J calls and clone size were taken over from that table, and D and trimming were inferred from the DNA. The table lists 100,000 to 150,000 clones, 75% to 90% of them singletons, with 1.9% in the top ten. This CDR3 has 13 amino acids. Trimming removed 6 bases from V and 1 base from J; junction bases left unmatched: 4. From germline, CDR1 is SQVTM and CDR2 ANQGSEA.

What was sequenced was peripheral blood. The clonotype was recovered from an older man with acute or convalescent COVID-19. This sequence joins TRBV29-1 and TRBJ1-1; the match to TRBD1 covers 8 bases. The CDR3 region is CSVTGQANTEAFF. The CDR3 nucleotides read TGCAGCGTGACGGGACAGGCGAACACTGAAGCTTTCTTT.